The 29 T cell receptor beta chains below come from one sample, sequenced in a study of PD-1 blockade in classical Hodgkin lymphoma. Each patient experienced a relapse that followed autologous stem cell transplantation, and brentuximab vedotin exposure varied. Assay used: immunoSEQ multiplex PCR; TCRdb lists only in-frame clones, some missing. The sample carries approximately 15,000 clones, roughly 82% recorded once. Sample: peripheral blood mononuclear cells (PBMCs), taken before the second cycle of nivolumab. The receptor source for this set is a human donor with classical Hodgkin lymphoma.

This rearrangement joins TRBV6-1 to TRBJ2-5, with D perhaps matching TRBD1 (5 bases). Germline lookup yields CDR1 MNHNS and CDR2 SASEGT. Trimming pared 6 bases from V and 5 bases from J, leaving 13 bases between. The CDR3 is 13 amino acids. The CDR3 coding sequence is TGTGCCAGCAGGAATTGGACAAGGGAGACCCAGTACTTC. It translates to CASRNWTRETQYF.

This chain links TRBV27 with TRBJ2-2; no definite D call. Germline V gene lookup returns CDR1 MNHEY and CDR2 SMNVEV (reference sequence). CDR3 length: 12 amino acids. Trimming shortened V by 3 bases and J by 4 bases, and 3 bases separated the two germline ends. The CDR3 sequence: CASSFATGELFF. The DNA of the CDR3 is TGTGCCAGCAGTTTCGCCACCGGGGAGCTGTTTTTT.

The V call is TRBV5-1, the J call TRBJ2-1; 11 bases fit TRBD1. V lost 4 bases, J lost 7 bases, and 7 bases stayed unmatched. Germline loops: CDR1 SGHRS, CDR2 YFSETQ. The CDR3 totals 15 residues. The DNA for the CDR3 is TGCGCCAGCAGCCCGGGACAGGGGGTAAGAAATGAGCAGTTCTTC. Translated, it gives CASSPGQGVRNEQFF.

This chain links TRBV2 with TRBJ2-5; D assignment may be TRBD1 or TRBD2 (5 bases each). Between the trimmed V and J ends, which lost 4 bases and 2 bases, there was a span of 14 bases. Germline V gene lookup returns CDR1 SNHLY and CDR2 FYNNEI. This CDR3 is built from 15 residues. This CDR3 is CASSVEGRSQETQYF. Written as DNA, the CDR3 is TGTGCCAGCAGTGTAGAGGGGCGATCTCAAGAGACCCAGTACTTC.

The CDR3, as DNA: TGCGCCAGCAGGGTTTCCGGCGAGCGCGCAGATACGCAGTATTTT. Its protein product is CASRVSGERADTQYF. The chain has TRBV5-1 and TRBJ2-3; D not resolved. This CDR3 is 15 amino acids long. Germline V gene data show CDR1 as SGHRS and CDR2 as YFSETQ. V gave up 5 bases and J gave up 4 bases, with 17 bases separating them.

This clone came up once. V is TRBV19 and J is TRBJ1-5; D call uncertain. The CDR3 covers 15 residues. Germline V gene data show CDR1 as LNHDA and CDR2 as SQIVND (reference sequence). V lost 3 bases to trimming and J lost 3 bases, with 12 bases between them. The CDR3 is CASSIGGVHNQPQHF. As DNA, the CDR3 is TGTGCCAGTAGTATTGGCGGGGTTCACAATCAGCCCCAGCATTTT.

The chain combines TRBV6-6 with TRBJ2-7; 7 nucleotides line up with TRBD2. This CDR3 has 15 residues. V gave up 0 bases and J gave up 6 bases; unmatched junction bases: 8. CDR1 and CDR2 from the germline V gene are MNHNY and SVGAGI (reference sequence). The CDR3, as DNA: TGTGCCAGCAGTTACTCGAGAGAAAAGCGGGGCGAGCAGTACTTC. Translating it yields CASSYSREKRGEQYF.

This clone came up a few times. The chain has TRBV6-6 and TRBJ1-1; tentatively, D is TRBD1 (5 bases). CDR1 MNHNY and CDR2 SVGAGI come from the germline V gene (reference sequence). This CDR3 is 13 amino acids long. V was trimmed by 2 bases and J by 7 bases, leaving 11 bases between them. CDR3 DNA sequence: TGTGCCAGCAGTTACCAGGGCCGGGGTGAAGCTTTCTTT. The encoded protein is CASSYQGRGEAFF.

This CDR3 is CASSNWDLMEGYTF. For the CDR3, the DNA is TGTGCCAGTAGTAACTGGGACTTGATGGAGGGCTACACCTTC. The chain links TRBV19 to TRBJ1-2, with a possible D match to TRBD1 (5 bases). V was clipped by 4 bases and J by 8 bases, with 17 bases between them. Germline V gives CDR1 LNHDA, CDR2 SQIVND (reference sequence). This CDR3 comprises 14 residues.

The V gene is TRBV6-5, the J gene TRBJ1-4; D may be TRBD1 (5 bases). The CDR3 is made up of 15 amino acids. Germline lookup yields CDR1 MNHEY and CDR2 SVGAGI. Trimming shortened V by 6 bases and J by 8 bases, and 19 bases separated the two germline ends. The CDR3 bases are TGTGCCAGCAGCCGGGACCGCCATTTAAGAGAAAAACTGTTTTTT. Protein: CASSRDRHLREKLFF.

The chain carries TRBV6-5 and TRBJ1-6; a possible D gene is TRBD1 (5 bases). Germline assignment: CDR1 MNHEY and CDR2 SVGAGI. The length of the CDR3 is 13 residues. V was cut by 3 bases and J by 6 bases, with 6 bases left in between. CDR3 sequence (DNA): TGTGCCAGCAGTTATCAGGGTAATTCACCCCTCCACTTT. Its protein is CASSYQGNSPLHF.

The chain is built from TRBV5-1 and TRBJ2-3; TRBD1 matches at 7 bases. Germline V lookup: CDR1 SGHRS, CDR2 YFSETQ. V trimming: 0 bases; J trimming: 5 bases; junction bases outside the gene matches: 3. The CDR3 spans 14 residues. The CDR3 nucleotides read TGCGCCAGCAGCTTGGAGGGGGCGAGAGATACGCAGTATTTT. Translation: CASSLEGARDTQYF.

V is TRBV30 and J is TRBJ2-7; D gene uncertain. CDR1 is GTSNPN, CDR2 SVGIG, per germline (reference sequence). There are 12 residues in the CDR3. Trimming cost V 4 bases and J 7 bases, with 14 bases left between them. The CDR3 nucleotides are TGTGCCTGGACCCCCCAGACCAGGGAGCAGTACTTC. It specifies CAWTPQTREQYF.

This rearrangement joins TRBV6-4 to TRBJ2-7; TRBD1 matches at 7 bases. Germline CDR1 and CDR2: MRHNA and SNTAGT. The CDR3 spans 14 residues. The J segment lost 3 bases and the V segment lost 0 bases, leaving 2 bases of the junction unmatched. This chain's CDR3 is CASSDSDRNYEQYF. The CDR3 DNA sequence: TGTGCCAGCAGTGACTCGGACAGGAACTACGAGCAGTACTTC.

This clone was seen only a few times. The chain combines TRBV6-1 with TRBJ1-5; D gene ambiguous. Germline CDR1 and CDR2: MNHNS and SASEGT. The germline V and J ends were trimmed by 1 base and 6 bases, with 16 bases remaining between them. The CDR3 runs to 16 residues. CDR3 loop: CASSEGTHSGGQPQHF. CDR3 nucleotide sequence: TGTGCCAGCAGTGAAGGGACCCATAGTGGCGGTCAGCCCCAGCATTTT.

V usage is TRBV7-6 and J usage is TRBJ2-3; D possibly corresponds to TRBD2 (6 bases). The V end lost 11 bases, the J end lost 6 bases, and 21 bases lay between the germline ends. Germline V gene lookup returns CDR1 SGHVS and CDR2 FNYEAQ. This CDR3 is built from 14 residues. CDR3 amino acids: CAGGKGPPPDTQYF. Written as DNA, the CDR3 is TGTGCCGGGGGGAAGGGCCCGCCCCCGGATACGCAGTATTTT.

The CDR3, as DNA: TGTGCCAGCAGTATCGACAGAACCGACACCGGGGAGCTGTTTTTT. Translation gives CASSIDRTDTGELFF. The chain uses TRBV2 and TRBJ2-2; D is perhaps TRBD1 (5 bases). The germline CDR1 and CDR2 sequences are SNHLY and FYNNEI. The CDR3 extends over 15 amino acids. The V end lost 5 bases, the J end lost 3 bases, and 13 bases lay between the germline ends.

This clone was detected a few times. The chain is built from TRBV4-1 and TRBJ1-5; D remains unclear. CDR3 size: 15 residues. In germline, CDR1 is MGHRA, CDR2 YSYEKL. V lost 4 bases to trimming and J lost 3 bases, with 13 bases between them. CDR3 coding DNA: TGCGCCAGCAGCCTGCGGGAACAGATCAATCAGCCCCAGCATTTT. Residues: CASSLREQINQPQHF.

The chain recombines TRBV5-8 with TRBJ2-1; a weak D match, TRBD2 (5 bases). V was shortened by 3 bases and J by 3 bases, with 10 bases between the two germline ends. This CDR3 has 14 residues. From germline, CDR1 is SGHTS and CDR2 YDEGEE. The CDR3 region is CASSSFGIYNEQFF. The CDR3 nucleotides read TGTGCCAGCAGCTCTTTCGGGATCTACAATGAGCAGTTCTTC.

This clone has only one observation. The chain links TRBV7-3 to TRBJ2-3, with 9 bases matching TRBD1. The germline CDR1 and CDR2 sequences are SGHTA and FQGTGA. The CDR3 is 15 amino acids. Trimming cost V 4 bases and J 7 bases; bases outside gene matches: 9. The CDR3 loop reads CASSSTGGASNTQYF. The CDR3 DNA reads as TGTGCCAGCAGCTCCACAGGGGGCGCATCGAATACGCAGTATTTT.

This chain uses TRBV27 with TRBJ2-3, with 11 bases matching TRBD2. The germline V gene encodes CDR1 MNHEY and CDR2 SMNVEV (reference sequence). The CDR3 is 17 amino acids. Trimming cost V 5 bases and J 2 bases; bases outside gene matches: 9. DNA of the CDR3: TGTGCCAGCAGTGCCGGGACTAGCGGATTGTCCACAGATACGCAGTATTTT. It yields the protein CASSAGTSGLSTDTQYF.

The genes are TRBV9 and TRBJ1-2; D perhaps matches TRBD1 (6 bases). The germline CDR1 and CDR2 sequences are SGDLS and YYNGEE. This CDR3 is 15 amino acids long. Trimming shortened V by 3 bases and J by 2 bases, and 14 bases separated the two germline ends. The CDR3 bases are TGTGCCAGCAGCGAGGGGGTGGCGTCCAACTATGGCTACACCTTC. Translated: CASSEGVASNYGYTF. Drawing the rest from reference TRBV9 and TRBJ1-2, the complete variable domain is DSGVTQTPKHLITATGQRVTLRCSPRSGDLSVYWYQQSLDQGLQFLIQYYNGEERAKGNILERFSAQQFPDLHSELNLSSLELGDSALYFCASSEGVASNYGYTFGSGTRLTVV.

The chain is built from TRBV7-8 and TRBJ1-2; 9 nucleotides match TRBD1. CDR3 length: 12 residues. With 5 bases clipped from V and 11 bases from J, the junction kept 6 bases outside the gene matches. Germline CDR1 is SGHVS and CDR2 is FQNEAQ. The CDR3 here is CASSRDREVYTF. The CDR3 coding sequence is TGTGCCAGCAGCAGGGACAGGGAGGTTTACACCTTC.

V and J are TRBV6-5 and TRBJ2-1; 9 nucleotides align to TRBD1. CDR1 MNHEY and CDR2 SVGAGI come from the germline V gene. CDR3 length: 15 amino acids. V trimming: 5 bases; J trimming: 9 bases; junction bases outside the gene matches: 11. CDR3 nucleotides: TGTGCCAGCAGTCCCCGGACAGGGGAGGGTGGTGAGCAGTTCTTC. Amino acid sequence: CASSPRTGEGGEQFF.

The genes are TRBV4-2 and TRBJ1-6; tentatively, D is TRBD1 (5 bases). Germline V gene sequence: CDR1 LGHNA, CDR2 YNFKEQ. Trimming removed 4 bases from V and 10 bases from J, with 20 bases in between. The CDR3 loop spans 16 amino acids. CDR3 sequence: CASSPETGTSASPLHF. DNA for the CDR3: TGTGCCAGCAGCCCGGAGACCGGGACCTCGGCCTCACCCCTCCACTTT.

The chain has TRBV5-1 and TRBJ1-3, with D unclear. With 4 bases removed from V and 2 bases from J, the gap between germline ends came to 25 bases. Germline CDR1 reads SGHRS; CDR2 reads YFSETQ. CDR3 size: 19 residues. In DNA, the CDR3 is TGCGCCAGCAGCGTCCCAGCGAGGGCGACCCCATTCGCTGGAAACACCATATATTTT. Its protein product is CASSVPARATPFAGNTIYF.

For the CDR3, the DNA is TGTGCCAGTAGCATCCCGGGACAGGGTTGGAAAGCTTTCTTT. Translated: CASSIPGQGWKAFF. The gene calls are TRBV19 and TRBJ1-1; 9 nucleotides agree with TRBD1. CDR3 length: 14 amino acids. Unmatched junction bases numbered 11, after V lost 6 bases and J lost 9 bases. Germline loops: CDR1 LNHDA, CDR2 SQIVND (reference sequence).

The chain couples TRBV7-8 to TRBJ2-7, with TRBD1 identical over 11 bases. Germline trimming cut 5 bases from V and 3 bases from J; bases unmatched to any gene: 6. CDR3 size: 15 residues. The germline CDR1 and CDR2 sequences are SGHVS and FQNEAQ. The CDR3 DNA is TGTGCCAGCAGCCCTGGGACAGGGGGATACTACGAGCAGTACTTC. Amino acids: CASSPGTGGYYEQYF. Full variable domain (rest looked up from reference TRBV7-8 and TRBJ2-7): GAGVSQSPRYKVAKRGQDVALRCDPISGHVSLFWYQQALGQGPEFLTYFQNEAQLDKSGLPSDRFFAERPEGSVSTLKIQRTQQEDSAVYLCASSPGTGGYYEQYFGPGTRLTVT.

The chain couples TRBV23-1 to TRBJ1-2; D gene ambiguous. TRBV23-1 is given ORF status, its function remaining uncertain. Trimming took off 2 bases at V and 0 bases at J, with 13 bases between the two ends. This CDR3 is 16 amino acids long. The CDR3 sequence: CASSQGRTPANYGYTF. The CDR3 coding sequence is TGCGCCAGCAGTCAAGGCAGAACCCCAGCTAACTATGGCTACACCTTC.